This TCR beta chain was sequenced during a study of T cells in localized non-small cell lung cancer. Study-wide results and caveats: Uninvolved adjacent lung, not tumor, had the highest T cell clonality. In the blood, greater T cell density corresponded to longer overall survival. When the top 100 tumor clones were examined, a median around 58 of them also appeared in the adjacent lung, which was paired and uninvolved. Sequencing involved a lone tumor region, leaving heterogeneity possible.

On this clone: No antigen is known for it.

The repertoire was sequenced with immunoSEQ multiplex PCR; TCRdb's copy has only in-frame clones and lacks some. The table shows some 78,000 clones, with almost 85% occurring only once. The receptor's source is a man between 40 and 70 years old with stage I lung adenocarcinoma. The material was peripheral blood, obtained before any cancer treatment.

DNA of the CDR3: TGTGCCAGTAGTATTGACCCCCTTAACGCTTTCTTT. It translates to CASSIDPLNAFF. The chain uses TRBV19 and TRBJ1-1; D remains unclear. CDR3 length equals 12 residues. From germline, CDR1 is LNHDA and CDR2 SQIVND (reference sequence). Deletions cut 3 bases from V and 11 bases from J, with 13 bases between.